These 3 T cell receptor beta chains were all obtained from the same sample, sequenced in a study of a mutant IDH1 vaccine in newly diagnosed glioma. Their cognate antigens are unknown. Measured with immunoSEQ multiplex PCR; TCRdb has only the in-frame clones, and not every one. The repertoire consists of some 70,000 clones, with approximately 88% occurring once and the leading ten covering 9.5% to 15%. Time point specified: week 35, safety follow-up. In the vaccine, a single dose held 300 ug of the mutant IDH1 20-mer peptide, along with topical imiquimod. This material consisted of PBMCs, taken from a glioma patient whose treatment included an IDH1 peptide vaccine. These receptors were obtained from a man younger than 30 with glioma.

The chain joins TRBV19 to TRBJ1-5; weak D call: TRBD1 (6 bases). The CDR3 is made up of 15 amino acids. Germline lookup yields CDR1 LNHDA and CDR2 SQIVND (reference sequence). The germline V and J ends were trimmed by 6 bases and 2 bases, with 14 bases remaining between them. CDR3 loop: CASSPGEAGNQPQHF. The CDR3 nucleotides are TGTGCCAGTAGCCCAGGGGAGGCGGGCAATCAGCCCCAGCATTTT.

This clone was observed a few times. This chain connects TRBV19 to TRBJ1-1; D remains unclear. Deletions cut 6 bases from V and 4 bases from J, with 15 bases between. This CDR3 has 14 residues. Per germline, CDR1 LNHDA and CDR2 SQIVND (reference sequence). In DNA form, the CDR3 reads TGTGCCAGTAGGTCGGTCTGGGTGGGCACTGAAGCTTTCTTT. Protein sequence: CASRSVWVGTEAFF.

The CDR3: CASSQDLGGGSEAFF. DNA of the CDR3: TGTGCCAGCAGCCAAGATCTGGGGGGAGGGTCTGAAGCTTTCTTT. The rearrangement joins TRBV14 to TRBJ1-1; maybe TRBD1 (5 bases). Germline assignment: CDR1 SGHDN and CDR2 FVKESK. V lost 0 bases and J 6 bases, leaving 14 bases between the germline ends. The CDR3 length is 15 residues. Supplemented by reference TRBV14 and TRBJ1-1, the full variable domain reads EAGVTQFPSHSVIEKGQTVTLRCDPISGHDNLYWYRRVMGKEIKFLLHFVKESKQDESGMPNNRFLAERTGGTYSTLKVQPAELEDSGVYFCASSQDLGGGSEAFFGQGTRLTVV.